A selection of T cell receptor beta chains follows, all from one sample in a study of T cells in Graves' hyperthyroidism and ophthalmopathy. Using its own MiXCR run on the multiplex PCR reads, TCRdb lists one record per CDR3 protein. The table has approximately 530,000 distinct CDR3 sequences, nearly 20% seen once. The sequenced material came from blood. All receptors derive from a middle-aged man with Graves' ophthalmopathy. Both conserved end residues are part of each CDR3. Each record gives: V gene, CDR3 protein.

>TRBV6-5
CASSYGRGGEKLFF
>TRBV6-1
CASRAGRQAQETQYF
>TRBV27
CASKEAGTNEKLFF
>TRBV2
CASSKKPANTGELFF
>TRBV28
CASSFGQGNYGYTF
>TRBV20-1
CSARGRQELGDTQYF
>TRBV5-1
CASSEMGRGGTEAFF
>TRBV5-4
CASSSQGGPAGELFF
>TRBV24-1
CATSDFRRGQETQYF
>TRBV11-2
CASSPNRGRDGELFF
>TRBV7-2
CASSLKTSGRAGELFF
>TRBV20-1
CSAQISGSGDEQFF
>TRBV12-3/TRBV12-4
CASSPSDQPQHF
>TRBV30
CAWERGPYEQYF
>TRBV4-1
CASSQVRKGGQETQYF
>TRBV2
CASHLAGDYEQYF
>TRBV24-1
CATSDRDRARAGELFF